This TCR beta chain was obtained from a study of blood T cell repertoires in COVID-19. Study at large: Samples taken during acute and convalescent COVID-19 were collected in the United States, Italy and Spain. Sample material is recorded as cDNA or gDNA derived from T cells, B-cell-depleted T cells, or PBMCs.

The trim removed 6 bases at V and 9 bases at J, leaving 7 bases unmatched. The V gene's germline CDR1 is MDHEN and CDR2 SYDVKM. The length of the CDR3 is 14 residues. Per the original data handling: The authors estimated nucleated cell counts from reference gene primer amplification. The table came from immunoSEQ multiplex PCR; TCRdb's copy has only in-frame clones and leaves some out. That table supplies the V and J calls and clone size; D and trimming were determined from the DNA. The table shows roughly 180,000 clones, with 80% to 85% occurring only once. The sequencing input was peripheral blood. The chain is built from TRBV28 and TRBJ1-6; TRBD1 aligns across 8 bases. The sequence came from a woman younger than 45 with acute or convalescent COVID-19. Written as DNA, the CDR3 is TGTGCCAGCAGCCCGGGACAGGATTTTTCACCCCTCCACTTT. As protein: CASSPGQDFSPLHF.